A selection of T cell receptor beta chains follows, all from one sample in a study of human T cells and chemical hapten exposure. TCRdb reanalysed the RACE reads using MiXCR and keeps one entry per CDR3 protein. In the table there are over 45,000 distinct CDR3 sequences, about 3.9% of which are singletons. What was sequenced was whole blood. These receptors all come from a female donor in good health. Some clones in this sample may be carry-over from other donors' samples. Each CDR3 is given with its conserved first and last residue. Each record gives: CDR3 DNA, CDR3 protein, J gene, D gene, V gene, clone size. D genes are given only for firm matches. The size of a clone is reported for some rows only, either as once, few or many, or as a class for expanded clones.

TGTGCCATCAGAGGGACGAACACTGAAGCTTTCTTT	CAIRGTNTEAFF	TRBJ1-1	.	TRBV10-3	many
TGCAGTGCTGCAACAGGGACTGGGCTGTACGAGCAGTACTTC	CSAATGTGLYEQYF	TRBJ2-7	.	TRBV20-1	many
TGTGCCAGCGGAGGGGCAGGGGGCGTTCAGCCCCAGCATTTT	CASGGAGGVQPQHF	TRBJ1-5	TRBD1	TRBV27	many
TGTGCCAGCAGCTTTAGGGGTGCCGGGGGGGATACGCAGTATTTT	CASSFRGAGGDTQYF	TRBJ2-3	TRBD2	TRBV13	many
TGTGCCAGCAGCTTAGGCCAGGGGCAACTCTACGAGCAGTACTTC	CASSLGQGQLYEQYF	TRBJ2-7	.	TRBV7-9	many
TGTGCCAGCAGTGAAGGGGCTCCATCGAGCAATCAGCCCCAGCATTTT	CASSEGAPSSNQPQHF	TRBJ1-5	.	TRBV6-1	many
TGTGCCATCAGTGACGCGACGGATTCTGTCGAGCAGTACTTC	CAISDATDSVEQYF	TRBJ2-7	.	TRBV10-3	many
TGTGCCAGCAGCTTACCTAATCAGCCCCAGCATTTT	CASSLPNQPQHF	TRBJ1-5	.	TRBV7-9	many
TGCAGTGCTAGAGATAGGACAGGGGATTTTAGAGGCTACACCTTC	CSARDRTGDFRGYTF	TRBJ1-2	TRBD1	TRBV20-1	.
TGTGCCAGCAGCCAAGGGATGGCGGGGTCCACAGATACGCAGTATTTT	CASSQGMAGSTDTQYF	TRBJ2-3	.	TRBV3-1	many
TGTGCCAGTAGTATTGGACAGCACACAGATACGCAGTATTTT	CASSIGQHTDTQYF	TRBJ2-3	.	TRBV19	many
TGTGCCAGCAGCTTATCCTACCCAGATACGCAGTATTTT	CASSLSYPDTQYF	TRBJ2-3	.	TRBV7-2	many
TGTGCCAGCAGCTTAGTTTCCGGAAGCTATAACTATGGCTACACCTTC	CASSLVSGSYNYGYTF	TRBJ1-2	.	TRBV13	many
TGTGCCAGCAGCCCGTACCGGGCCCAGGGAAGTCAGCCCCAGCATTTT	CASSPYRAQGSQPQHF	TRBJ1-5	.	TRBV7-9	many
TGCGCCAGCAGCATCCCGACAGGTCCCACAGATACGCAGTATTTT	CASSIPTGPTDTQYF	TRBJ2-3	.	TRBV5-1	few
TGTGCCAGTAGTACCAGGGACGGAGCTGGGGCCAACGTCCTGACTTTC	CASSTRDGAGANVLTF	TRBJ2-6	.	TRBV19	few